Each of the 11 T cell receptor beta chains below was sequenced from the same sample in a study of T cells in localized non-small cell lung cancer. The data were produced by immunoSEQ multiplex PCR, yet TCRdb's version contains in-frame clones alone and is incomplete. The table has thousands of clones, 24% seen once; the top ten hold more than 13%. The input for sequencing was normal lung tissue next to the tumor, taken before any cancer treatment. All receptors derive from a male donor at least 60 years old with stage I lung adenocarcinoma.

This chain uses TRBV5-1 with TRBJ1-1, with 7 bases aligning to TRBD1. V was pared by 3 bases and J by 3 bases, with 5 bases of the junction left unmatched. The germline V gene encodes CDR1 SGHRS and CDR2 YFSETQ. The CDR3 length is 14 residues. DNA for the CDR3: TGCGCCAGCAGCTGGGACACAGGGGACACTGAAGCTTTCTTT. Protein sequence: CASSWDTGDTEAFF.

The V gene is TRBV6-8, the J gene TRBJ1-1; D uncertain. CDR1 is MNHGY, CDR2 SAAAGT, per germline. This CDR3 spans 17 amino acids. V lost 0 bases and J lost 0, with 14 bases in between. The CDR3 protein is CASSYSFSPGLNTEAFF. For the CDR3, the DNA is TGTGCCAGCAGTTACTCGTTTAGCCCAGGATTGAACACTGAAGCTTTCTTT.

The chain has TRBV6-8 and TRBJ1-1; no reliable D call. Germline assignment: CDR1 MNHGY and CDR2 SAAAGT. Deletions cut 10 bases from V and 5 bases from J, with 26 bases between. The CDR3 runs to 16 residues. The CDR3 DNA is TGTGCCATCACCTCCCAAGCGGGGATCTTATCGACTGAAGCTTTCTTT. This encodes CAITSQAGILSTEAFF.

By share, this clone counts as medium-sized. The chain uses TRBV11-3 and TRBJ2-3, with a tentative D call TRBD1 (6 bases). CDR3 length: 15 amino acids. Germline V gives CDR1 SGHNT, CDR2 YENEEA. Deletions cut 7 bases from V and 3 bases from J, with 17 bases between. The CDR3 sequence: CASNSLGGGTDTQYF. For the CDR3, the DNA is TGTGCCAGCAACAGCCTAGGGGGTGGAACAGATACGCAGTATTTT.

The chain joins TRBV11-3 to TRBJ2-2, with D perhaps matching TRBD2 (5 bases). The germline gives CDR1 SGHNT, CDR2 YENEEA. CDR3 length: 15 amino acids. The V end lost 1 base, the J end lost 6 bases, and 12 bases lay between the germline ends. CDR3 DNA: TGTGCCAGCAGCTTAGTTCGGGAAAAGGCCGGGGAGCTGTTTTTT. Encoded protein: CASSLVREKAGELFF.

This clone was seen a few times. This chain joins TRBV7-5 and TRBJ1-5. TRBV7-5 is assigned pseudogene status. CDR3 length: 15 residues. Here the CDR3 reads CASSLWGEANQPQHF. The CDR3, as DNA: TGTGCCAGCAGCTTGTGGGGGGAGGCCAATCAGCCCCAGCATTTT.

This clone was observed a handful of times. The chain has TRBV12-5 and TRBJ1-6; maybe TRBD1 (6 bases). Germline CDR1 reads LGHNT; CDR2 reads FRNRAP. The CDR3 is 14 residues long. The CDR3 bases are TGTGCCAGCAAACCCACAGGGTCGAATTCACCCCTCCACTTT. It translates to CASKPTGSNSPLHF.

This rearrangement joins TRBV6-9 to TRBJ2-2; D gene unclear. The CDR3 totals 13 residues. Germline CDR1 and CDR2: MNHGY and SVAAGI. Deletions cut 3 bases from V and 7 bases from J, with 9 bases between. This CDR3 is CASSYLGGGELFF. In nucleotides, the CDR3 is TGTGCCAGCAGTTACCTGGGCGGCGGGGAGCTGTTTTTT.

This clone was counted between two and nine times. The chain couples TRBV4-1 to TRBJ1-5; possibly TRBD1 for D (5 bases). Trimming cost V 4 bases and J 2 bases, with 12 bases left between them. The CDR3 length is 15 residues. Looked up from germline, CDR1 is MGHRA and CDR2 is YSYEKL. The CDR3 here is CASSPTGGGNQPQHF. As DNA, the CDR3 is TGCGCCAGCAGCCCCACCGGGGGTGGCAATCAGCCCCAGCATTTT.

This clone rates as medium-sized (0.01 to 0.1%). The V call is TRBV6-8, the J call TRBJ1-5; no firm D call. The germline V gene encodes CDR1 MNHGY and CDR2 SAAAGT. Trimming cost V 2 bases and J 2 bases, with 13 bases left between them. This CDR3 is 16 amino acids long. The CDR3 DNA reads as TGTGCCAGCAGTTACCCAGGACGGAGGGGCAATCAGCCCCAGCATTTT. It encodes CASSYPGRRGNQPQHF.

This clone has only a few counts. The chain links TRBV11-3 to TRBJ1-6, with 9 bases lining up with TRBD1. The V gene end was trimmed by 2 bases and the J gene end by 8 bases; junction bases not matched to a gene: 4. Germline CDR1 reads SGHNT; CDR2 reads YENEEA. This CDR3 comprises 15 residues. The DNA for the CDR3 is TGTGCCAGCAGCTTAACAGGGGGCCCATATTCACCCCTCCACTTT. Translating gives CASSLTGGPYSPLHF.